This TCR beta chain is drawn from a study of shared clonotypes between healthy human individuals. On this clone itself: The antigen remains undetermined.

Those who donated were healthy HIV-negative adults, with no recent acute infections or vaccinations reported. Repertoires were generated with immunoSEQ multiplex PCR, while TCRdb's copy carries only in-frame clones and drops some. Of 900,000 to 1,200,000 clones listed, about 80% are singletons. V was clipped by 0 bases and J by 4 bases, with 13 bases between them. Germline assignment: CDR1 SGHRS and CDR2 YFSETQ. This CDR3 is 15 amino acids long. General observations from the study: Naive subsets typically showed greater estimated richness than memory subsets. Enrolling few donors narrowed the genetic and exposure-history diversity that was represented. It was observed that roughly 5.1% of naive CD4 clonotypes were shared across several donors.

The receptor comes from a man aged 18 to 35 in good health. Some clones in this sample may be carry-over from other donors' samples. The sample was memory CD4+ T cells from PBMCs. Subset specified: CD45RA-negative fraction. The rearrangement links TRBV5-1 to TRBJ1-1; D is unclear. This CDR3 reads CASSLVISHSTEAFF. CDR3 nucleotides: TGCGCCAGCAGCTTGGTGATCAGTCACTCCACTGAAGCTTTCTTT.